This entry features one TCR beta chain sequence. This clonotype has a count of ten or more. The antigen it recognizes is unknown. Base qualities are not at hand, and no much larger clone is one base apart. Two rounds of multiplex PCR were performed to amplify the TCR beta CDR3 region from genomic DNA. In the first PCR round, primers specific to each TRBV and TRBJ gene were used, and the primer sequences were filed in Chinese patent CN105087789A. The second PCR round used universal primers. The Roche High Pure PCR Template Preparation Kit was used to extract genomic DNA from frozen PBMCs. An Illumina HiSeq 3000 was used to sequence the libraries paired-end with 151 bp reads. On the authors' methods: CutAdapt was used to discard raw reads that did not contain the multiplex PCR primer sequences. PEAR was used to merge high-quality paired reads into contigs. By alignment to reference sequences, MiXCR assigned TRB V, D and J gene segments to each contig. CDR3 sequences were clustered by base quality and sequence similarity to remove sequencing errors. Diversity was calculated as Shannon entropy divided by the natural log of the number of productive TCR sequences. Clonality was computed as one minus the ratio of Shannon entropy to the natural log of the number of unique clonotypes. Using the Youden index from ROC curves, the researchers picked the repertoire-metric cut-offs for progression-free survival, and all analyses were carried out in R 3.5.3. In-frame beta chains were kept once TCRdb had trimmed the public reads at Q25 with fastp and called clones with MiXCR. Rows matching on CDR3 protein sequence are summarized as one entry with the most common DNA and genes. The authors' filters were not applied to this entry. In all, the sample holds tens of thousands of distinct CDR3 sequences, and roughly 24% of those were seen once. The ten most abundant clones make up 20% to 25% of the sample.

V and J lose 5 bases and 0 bases, and a span of 11 bases separates them. The CDR3 goes from the cysteine to the phenylalanine over 14 residues. This entry keeps only the CDR3 DNA: 42 bases, framed from base 1. Via the germline V gene, CDR1 is SQVTM and CDR2 ANQGSEA. This record belongs to a study of prognosis after radiotherapy for stage I lung cancer (dated by TCRdb to the early 2020s). For context, the study as a whole: Between April 2018 and early 2019, roughly 19 patients with stage I NSCLC were enrolled in Nanjing, China. SBRT was delivered in 3 to 5 fractions with a biologically effective dose of at least 100 Gy, and image-guided IMRT or VMAT was used for delivery. The study sequenced roughly 40 blood samples from around 19 patients, one before and one after SBRT per patient. Distant metastases were developed by four of the 19 patients after SBRT, at a median of roughly 7 months, whereas no significant progression was observed in the other 15 patients. No patient received concurrent therapy alongside SBRT. On tumor histology, twelve patients had adenocarcinoma and roughly 7 had squamous cell carcinoma. The cohort was made up of some 12 men and about 6 women, with a median age of around 68 years and an age range of roughly 53 to 95 years. Roughly 5 patients had oligometastatic NSCLC after surgical resection of the primary tumor, and around 13 had newly diagnosed primary stage I lung tumors. The study profiled peripheral blood TCR beta repertoires from stage I NSCLC patients before and after stereotactic body radiotherapy and related them to distant failure. All patients were considered medically inoperable, owing to comorbidities in 11 to 13 and refusal of surgery in over 5. Study-wide conclusions, independent of this receptor: Differences by metastasis status were reportedly seen in TRBV and TRBJ usage frequencies, involving two V genes at baseline and, after SBRT, several V genes and two J genes. No adjustment for multiple comparisons was applied to any of the reported P values. The small cohort and short follow-up limited the study, so independent validation of the findings is needed. Post-SBRT Shannon entropy and its change from baseline were lower in patients who developed distant metastases; baseline Shannon entropy was not associated with metastases. Unique TCR clone counts fell after SBRT (median about 9,700 before versus roughly 6,200 after; Wilcoxon paired P=0.011). Whether the expanded TCR clones were tumor-specific was not determined.

No patient had a history of other malignancies or prior chemotherapy or radiotherapy, and all had node-negative disease on CT and PET/CT. At each of the two time points, around 5.9 milliliters of peripheral venous blood were collected into EDTA tubes. Ficoll-Paque Plus density-gradient centrifugation was used to isolate PBMCs. Immediately after collection, samples were stored at -80 degrees C until analysis. This sequence was found in a donor aged 50 or older with non-small cell lung cancer. The chain was built from TRBV29-1 and TRBJ1-3, with the identity of the D gene unclear. Sequenced here: PBMCs, sampled before or after stereotactic body radiation therapy (not recorded which). The CDR3 in this case is CSVLVAPSGNTIYF. The nucleotides are TGCAGCGTTCTCGTGGCTCCCTCTGGAAACACCATATATTTT.